This paragraph reports one TCR beta chain. The data were taken from a study of PD-1 blockade in classical Hodgkin lymphoma. Autologous stem cell transplantation was followed by relapse in every patient, and brentuximab vedotin exposure varied. V was cut by 3 bases and J by 3 bases, with 9 bases left in between. In germline, CDR1 is MNHEY, CDR2 SMNVEV (reference sequence). The CDR3 has 13 residues. Assay used: immunoSEQ multiplex PCR; TCRdb lists only in-frame clones, some missing. The table lists just under 100,000 clones, roughly 84% of them singletons. The material sequenced was peripheral blood mononuclear cells (PBMCs), taken at baseline. V gene TRBV27 combines with J gene TRBJ2-7; D is uncertain. The clonotype comes from a human donor with classical Hodgkin lymphoma. This chain's CDR3 is CASSFLPVYEQYF. The DNA of the CDR3 is TGTGCCAGCAGTTTTCTTCCAGTCTACGAGCAGTACTTC.